This TCR beta chain appears in the sequencing data of a study of response to subunit inactivated influenza vaccine. Trimming took 6 bases from V and 8 from J, leaving 19 bases between them. The CDR3 spans 14 residues. Germline-derived CDR1 and CDR2 are MNHEY and SVGAGI. TCRdb recomputed calls from the RT-PCR reads with MiXCR, one row per CDR3 protein. The sample records 450,000 to 600,000 distinct CDR3 sequences, 6.5% to 8% being singletons. Study results and caveats: There was a suggestion from the authors that each seasonal influenza vaccination recruits few new T cells.

This clonotype occurred many times. As yet, its antigen is unknown. The source of this sequence is a man in his fifties or sixties who received an inactivated influenza vaccine. Sequencing was performed on PBMCs from blood, taken 23 to 25 months after vaccination. The chain employs TRBV6-5 and TRBJ1-2; no firm D call. CDR3 DNA sequence: TGTGCCAGCAGCTACCCCGGGGAGGCTGCGGGCTACACCTTC. Translating gives CASSYPGEAAGYTF.